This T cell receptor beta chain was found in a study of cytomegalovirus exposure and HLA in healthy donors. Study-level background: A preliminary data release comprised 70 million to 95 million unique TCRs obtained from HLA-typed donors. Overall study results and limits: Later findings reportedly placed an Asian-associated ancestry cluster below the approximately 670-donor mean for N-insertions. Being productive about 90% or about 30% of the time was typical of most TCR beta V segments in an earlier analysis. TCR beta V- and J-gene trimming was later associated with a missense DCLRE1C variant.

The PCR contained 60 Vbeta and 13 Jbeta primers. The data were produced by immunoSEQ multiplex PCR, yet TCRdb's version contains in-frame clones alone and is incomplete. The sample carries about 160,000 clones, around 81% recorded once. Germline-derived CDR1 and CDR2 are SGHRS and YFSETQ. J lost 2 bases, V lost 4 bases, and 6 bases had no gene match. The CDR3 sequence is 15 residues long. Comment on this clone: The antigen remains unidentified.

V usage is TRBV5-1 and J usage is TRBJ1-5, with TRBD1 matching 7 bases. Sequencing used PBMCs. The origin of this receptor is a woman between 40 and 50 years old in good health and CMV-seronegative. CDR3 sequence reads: CASSPTGEGNQPQHF. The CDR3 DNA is TGCGCCAGCAGCCCTACAGGGGAGGGCAATCAGCCCCAGCATTTT.